This is a list of T cell receptor beta chains from one sample in a study of graft-versus-host responses after intestinal transplantation. The assay was immunoSEQ multiplex PCR, and TCRdb's table has in-frame clones only and misses some. The sample comprises roughly 18,000 clones, 95% of which are singletons, and 0.75% to 0.9% rests with the top ten. The source material was PBMCs, sampled 23 days after intestinal transplant. The receptors were gathered from a human patient who received an intestinal transplant, so some T cells may come from the graft donor. The CDR3 runs from the conserved cysteine through the conserved F or W. The order of the fields is CDR3 DNA, CDR3 protein, V gene, D gene, J gene, clone size. The D gene is left open where the match is weak. Only some rows state a clone size, as once, few, many or a class for expanded clones.

cdr3_nt: TGCGCCAGCAGCTCAAACAGGGGGCCTTACTCTGGAAACACCATATATTTT
cdr3_aa: CASSSNRGPYSGNTIYF
v_call: TRBV5-1
d_call: TRBD1
j_call: TRBJ1-3
clone_size: NA

cdr3_nt: TGTGCCAGCATAGGGGTAGGGCTTAGTCCCTTTAGCACAGATACGCAGTATTTT
cdr3_aa: CASIGVGLSPFSTDTQYF
v_call: TRBV7-9
d_call: NA
j_call: TRBJ2-3
clone_size: NA

cdr3_nt: TGTGCCAGCAGTCCCAACAGTTTGCCAGATACGCAGTATTTT
cdr3_aa: CASSPNSLPDTQYF
v_call: TRBV27
d_call: NA
j_call: TRBJ2-3
clone_size: NA

cdr3_nt: TGTGCCAGCAGCCCCGAGAGGGGGAACCTAGCCAAAAACATTCAGTACTTC
cdr3_aa: CASSPERGNLAKNIQYF
v_call: TRBV28
d_call: NA
j_call: TRBJ2-4
clone_size: NA

cdr3_nt: TGCGCCAGCAGTGAGTTGAGACAGTCGAACACAGATACGCAGTATTTT
cdr3_aa: CASSELRQSNTDTQYF
v_call: TRBV10-1
d_call: NA
j_call: TRBJ2-3
clone_size: NA

cdr3_nt: TGCGCCAGCTTCGGTGGGACACAGGCGGGACTCCAAGAGACCCAGTACTTC
cdr3_aa: CASFGGTQAGLQETQYF
v_call: TRBV10-2
d_call: NA
j_call: TRBJ2-5
clone_size: NA

cdr3_nt: TGTGCCTGGAGTGTAGGTCCCACCAATGAGCAGTTCTTC
cdr3_aa: CAWSVGPTNEQFF
v_call: TRBV30
d_call: NA
j_call: TRBJ2-1
clone_size: NA

cdr3_nt: TGTGCCAGCAGTGAGAAGGGACTAGCACCCTACGAGCAGTACTTC
cdr3_aa: CASSEKGLAPYEQYF
v_call: TRBV6-4
d_call: TRBD2
j_call: TRBJ2-7
clone_size: once

cdr3_nt: TGTGCCAGCAGCTCCAGGGGGCCAGGCGGGCTTCTAAGTGAAAAACTGTTTTTT
cdr3_aa: CASSSRGPGGLLSEKLFF
v_call: TRBV7-6
d_call: TRBD1
j_call: TRBJ1-4
clone_size: NA

cdr3_nt: TGTGCCAGCAGTTTACGGGACAGGGGAGACGAGCAGTACTTC
cdr3_aa: CASSLRDRGDEQYF
v_call: TRBV27
d_call: TRBD1
j_call: TRBJ2-7
clone_size: NA

cdr3_nt: TGTGCCAGCAGTTGGTCTCTTACCACCGGGGAGCTGTTTTTT
cdr3_aa: CASSWSLTTGELFF
v_call: TRBV27
d_call: NA
j_call: TRBJ2-2
clone_size: NA

cdr3_nt: TGTGCCAGCAGTGATCCATGGGATGAGCAGTTCTTC
cdr3_aa: CASSDPWDEQFF
v_call: TRBV28
d_call: NA
j_call: TRBJ2-1
clone_size: NA

cdr3_nt: TGCGCCAGCAGCCAAGATTGGGGAGAAGAGACCCAGTACTTC
cdr3_aa: CASSQDWGEETQYF
v_call: TRBV4-1
d_call: NA
j_call: TRBJ2-5
clone_size: NA

cdr3_nt: TGTGCCAGCAGCTTAGAGAGCGGGAGGCTCTACGAGCAGTACTTC
cdr3_aa: CASSLESGRLYEQYF
v_call: TRBV11-2
d_call: TRBD2
j_call: TRBJ2-7
clone_size: NA

cdr3_nt: TGCGCCAGCAGCCAATACGGAAACGCCTACGAGCAGTACTTC
cdr3_aa: CASSQYGNAYEQYF
v_call: TRBV4-1
d_call: NA
j_call: TRBJ2-7
clone_size: once

cdr3_nt: TGTGCCAGTGGGTGGGACAACTATGGCTACACCTTC
cdr3_aa: CASGWDNYGYTF
v_call: TRBV6-5
d_call: NA
j_call: TRBJ1-2
clone_size: NA

cdr3_nt: TGTGCCAGCAGCTTACCCCGATTATTTGATTCGTTAGTAAACCAGCCCCAGCATTTT
cdr3_aa: CASSLPRLFDSLVNQPQHF
v_call: TRBV7-6
d_call: NA
j_call: TRBJ1-5
clone_size: NA

cdr3_nt: TGCAGCGTTGGAAGTCAGGGGCTGAACACTGAAGCTTTCTTT
cdr3_aa: CSVGSQGLNTEAFF
v_call: TRBV29-1
d_call: NA
j_call: TRBJ1-1
clone_size: once

cdr3_nt: TGTGCCAGCAGCTTAGTCGTGGGACAGGGCCTATCCTACGAGCAGTACTTC
cdr3_aa: CASSLVVGQGLSYEQYF
v_call: TRBV7-9
d_call: TRBD1
j_call: TRBJ2-7
clone_size: few

cdr3_nt: TGTGCCAGCAGTTGGGGGCGGGAAGGCACGGGCTACACCTTC
cdr3_aa: CASSWGREGTGYTF
v_call: TRBV28
d_call: NA
j_call: TRBJ1-2
clone_size: once

cdr3_nt: TGTGCCAGTTCGCTCGGGACTACCCGCACAGATACGCAGTATTTT
cdr3_aa: CASSLGTTRTDTQYF
v_call: TRBV27
d_call: TRBD2
j_call: TRBJ2-3
clone_size: NA

cdr3_nt: TGTGCCAGCAGCCCCTGGGACAGCGTCTATGGCTACACCTTC
cdr3_aa: CASSPWDSVYGYTF
v_call: TRBV5-6
d_call: TRBD1
j_call: TRBJ1-2
clone_size: NA

cdr3_nt: TGTGCCAGCAGCGCTCTAGCGGGAGGGGGAGATACGCAGTATTTT
cdr3_aa: CASSALAGGGDTQYF
v_call: TRBV2
d_call: TRBD2
j_call: TRBJ2-3
clone_size: once

cdr3_nt: TGTGCCAGCAGTGAGAGGGACAATCAGCCCCAGCATTTT
cdr3_aa: CASSERDNQPQHF
v_call: TRBV6-4
d_call: NA
j_call: TRBJ1-5
clone_size: NA

cdr3_nt: TGTGCCAGTAACGAAGCTTTCTTT
cdr3_aa: CASNEAFF
v_call: TRBV6-1
d_call: NA
j_call: TRBJ1-1
clone_size: NA

cdr3_nt: TGTGCCAGCAGCTTCATGGCGGGGCGGGAAAGACCCAATGAGCAGTTCTTC
cdr3_aa: CASSFMAGRERPNEQFF
v_call: TRBV5-4
d_call: NA
j_call: TRBJ2-1
clone_size: NA

cdr3_nt: TGTGCCAGCAGCCAAGAAGGGGCAGGCCCTATCCGGGAAATAGATGGCTACACCTTC
cdr3_aa: CASSQEGAGPIREIDGYTF
v_call: TRBV14
d_call: NA
j_call: TRBJ1-2
clone_size: NA

cdr3_nt: TGTGCCAGCAACCTCGAGCGGGCATCCTACAATGAGCAGTTCTTC
cdr3_aa: CASNLERASYNEQFF
v_call: TRBV7-9
d_call: NA
j_call: TRBJ2-1
clone_size: NA

cdr3_nt: TGTGCCAGCAGCTTAGTGGTGTCTAGCGGATACAATGAGCAGTTCTTC
cdr3_aa: CASSLVVSSGYNEQFF
v_call: TRBV7-9
d_call: TRBD2
j_call: TRBJ2-1
clone_size: NA

cdr3_nt: TGTGCCAGCAGCTTAGATCCGGGGGGAAATTCACCCCTCCACTTT
cdr3_aa: CASSLDPGGNSPLHF
v_call: TRBV11-2
d_call: NA
j_call: TRBJ1-6
clone_size: once

cdr3_nt: TGTGCCAGCAGCCCAGCGAAGACAGGGGAAAATGAGCAGTTCTTC
cdr3_aa: CASSPAKTGENEQFF
v_call: TRBV7-9
d_call: TRBD1
j_call: TRBJ2-1
clone_size: NA

cdr3_nt: TGTGCCAGCAGTGAATCCCCGGGAAACTATGGCTACACCTTC
cdr3_aa: CASSESPGNYGYTF
v_call: TRBV6-9
d_call: NA
j_call: TRBJ1-2
clone_size: NA

cdr3_nt: TGCGCCAGCAGCCAAGAGGACACCTACAATGAGCAGTTCTTC
cdr3_aa: CASSQEDTYNEQFF
v_call: TRBV4-1
d_call: NA
j_call: TRBJ2-1
clone_size: NA

cdr3_nt: TGTGCCAGCAGTCCGATTGAGGGGACTAGTCCCTACGAGCAGTACTTC
cdr3_aa: CASSPIEGTSPYEQYF
v_call: TRBV28
d_call: TRBD2
j_call: TRBJ2-7
clone_size: NA

cdr3_nt: TGTGCCAGCAGTGACCCCCAGGCGGGAGAATGGTACTTC
cdr3_aa: CASSDPQAGEWYF
v_call: TRBV2
d_call: TRBD2
j_call: TRBJ2-7
clone_size: NA

cdr3_nt: TGTGCCATCCTCTCGGACAACTACACAGATACGCAGTATTTT
cdr3_aa: CAILSDNYTDTQYF
v_call: TRBV5-4
d_call: NA
j_call: TRBJ2-3
clone_size: once

cdr3_nt: TGCGCCACCTCACTAGCGGGAAAAGAGACCCAGTACTTC
cdr3_aa: CATSLAGKETQYF
v_call: TRBV10-1
d_call: TRBD2
j_call: TRBJ2-5
clone_size: NA

cdr3_nt: TGTGCCAGTAGTATCCCAGGGGATGGCTACACCTTC
cdr3_aa: CASSIPGDGYTF
v_call: TRBV19
d_call: NA
j_call: TRBJ1-2
clone_size: NA

cdr3_nt: TGCGCCAGCAGCCAAGAAGGCGCGAGTTATGGCACAGATACGCAGTATTTT
cdr3_aa: CASSQEGASYGTDTQYF
v_call: TRBV4-1
d_call: NA
j_call: TRBJ2-3
clone_size: NA

cdr3_nt: TGTGCCAGCAGCCAGACAGGGGGTGGGGGGATCAATCAGCCCCAGCATTTT
cdr3_aa: CASSQTGGGGINQPQHF
v_call: TRBV4-2
d_call: TRBD1
j_call: TRBJ1-5
clone_size: NA

cdr3_nt: TGTGCCAGCAGTGGGGGTCTAGTGTCCTACGAGCAGTACTTC
cdr3_aa: CASSGGLVSYEQYF
v_call: TRBV2
d_call: NA
j_call: TRBJ2-7
clone_size: NA

cdr3_nt: TGTGCCAGCAGTGAGGGACAGCCTAGCAATCAGCCCCAGCATTTT
cdr3_aa: CASSEGQPSNQPQHF
v_call: TRBV6-1
d_call: TRBD1
j_call: TRBJ1-5
clone_size: NA

cdr3_nt: TGTGCCAGCAGTTTGGCCAGCGGGAGATCTTCCTACGAGCAGTACTTC
cdr3_aa: CASSLASGRSSYEQYF
v_call: TRBV27
d_call: TRBD2
j_call: TRBJ2-7
clone_size: NA

cdr3_nt: TGTGCCAGCAGTTACTCTCAGGGACCGAAAGCCTACGAGCAGTACTTC
cdr3_aa: CASSYSQGPKAYEQYF
v_call: TRBV6-5
d_call: NA
j_call: TRBJ2-7
clone_size: NA

cdr3_nt: TGTGCCAGCAGCTTAGTTTCCAGGGGGGACTATGGCTACACCTTC
cdr3_aa: CASSLVSRGDYGYTF
v_call: TRBV7-9
d_call: TRBD1
j_call: TRBJ1-2
clone_size: NA

cdr3_nt: TGTGCCAGCAGCTTAGAGGAGGGTGGGGACACTGAAGCTTTCTTT
cdr3_aa: CASSLEEGGDTEAFF
v_call: TRBV7-9
d_call: NA
j_call: TRBJ1-1
clone_size: NA

cdr3_nt: TGTGCCAGCAGCCCACCACTAGCAGCCCACCACAATAATACGCAGTATTTT
cdr3_aa: CASSPPLAAHHNNTQYF
v_call: TRBV2
d_call: NA
j_call: TRBJ2-3
clone_size: NA

cdr3_nt: TGTGCCATCAGTGAAGGGACAGGACCCTATGGCTACACCTTC
cdr3_aa: CAISEGTGPYGYTF
v_call: TRBV10-3
d_call: TRBD1
j_call: TRBJ1-2
clone_size: NA

cdr3_nt: TGTGCCAGCAGTTTAAGCCCAGATACGCAGTATTTT
cdr3_aa: CASSLSPDTQYF
v_call: TRBV27
d_call: NA
j_call: TRBJ2-3
clone_size: NA

cdr3_nt: TGCGCCAGCAGCCAAGACCCCCAGGGGACCGACTACAATGAGCAGTTCTTC
cdr3_aa: CASSQDPQGTDYNEQFF
v_call: TRBV4-1
d_call: NA
j_call: TRBJ2-1
clone_size: NA

cdr3_nt: TGTGCCAGCAGCCTCCTTAGGAATGAGCAGTTCTTC
cdr3_aa: CASSLLRNEQFF
v_call: TRBV7-8
d_call: NA
j_call: TRBJ2-1
clone_size: NA

cdr3_nt: TGCGCCAGCAGCCCCACCAGCCCCCGAGGGGAGAAACCTATGAACACTGAAGCTTTCTTT
cdr3_aa: CASSPTSPRGEKPMNTEAFF
v_call: TRBV5-1
d_call: NA
j_call: TRBJ1-1
clone_size: NA

cdr3_nt: TGTGCCAGCAGTTCCGGGACAGCTGGAAACACCATATATTTT
cdr3_aa: CASSSGTAGNTIYF
v_call: TRBV6-5
d_call: TRBD1
j_call: TRBJ1-3
clone_size: NA

cdr3_nt: TGTGCCAGCAGCGTATATGGGAGTATGGAGACCCAGTACTTC
cdr3_aa: CASSVYGSMETQYF
v_call: TRBV9
d_call: NA
j_call: TRBJ2-5
clone_size: NA

cdr3_nt: TGTGCCAGCAGTTTTGCCAGCGGAGAGACCCAGTACTTC
cdr3_aa: CASSFASGETQYF
v_call: TRBV27
d_call: NA
j_call: TRBJ2-5
clone_size: NA

cdr3_nt: TGCGCCAGCAGCCTTCTAGACAGCGGGAGACATGAGCAGTTCTTC
cdr3_aa: CASSLLDSGRHEQFF
v_call: TRBV4-1
d_call: TRBD2
j_call: TRBJ2-1
clone_size: NA

cdr3_nt: TGTGCCAGCTCACCCTATCGTACCCCCTACGAGCAGTACTTC
cdr3_aa: CASSPYRTPYEQYF
v_call: TRBV18
d_call: NA
j_call: TRBJ2-7
clone_size: NA

cdr3_nt: TGTGCCAGCAGTGAATATTTTCACGGGGGTAGTGGAAACACCATATATTTT
cdr3_aa: CASSEYFHGGSGNTIYF
v_call: TRBV25-1
d_call: NA
j_call: TRBJ1-3
clone_size: NA